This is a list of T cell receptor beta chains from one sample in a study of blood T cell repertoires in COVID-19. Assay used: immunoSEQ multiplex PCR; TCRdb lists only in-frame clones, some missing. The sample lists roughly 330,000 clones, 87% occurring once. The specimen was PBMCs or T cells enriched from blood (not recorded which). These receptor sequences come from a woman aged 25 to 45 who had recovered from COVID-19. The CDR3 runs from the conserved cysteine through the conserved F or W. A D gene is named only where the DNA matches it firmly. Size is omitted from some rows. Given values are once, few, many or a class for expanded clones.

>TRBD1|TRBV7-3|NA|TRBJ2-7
CASSRTGGPDYEQYF
TGTGCCAGCAGCCGGACAGGGGGCCCCGACTACGAGCAGTACTTC
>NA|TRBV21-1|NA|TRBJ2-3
CARPGDRGVSDTQYF
TGTGCCAGGCCGGGAGACAGAGGAGTTTCAGATACGCAGTATTTT
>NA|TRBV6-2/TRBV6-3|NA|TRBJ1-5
CASSYSGNRQPQHF
TGTGCCAGCAGTTACTCCGGGAATCGTCAGCCCCAGCATTTT
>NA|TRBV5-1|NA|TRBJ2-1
CASSGGTDYNEQFF
TGCGCCAGCAGCGGGGGGACGGATTACAATGAGCAGTTCTTC
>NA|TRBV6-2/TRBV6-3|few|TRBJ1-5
CASSYPLGAGAVNQPQHF
TGTGCCAGCAGTTACCCCCTCGGGGCAGGGGCTGTTAATCAGCCCCAGCATTTT
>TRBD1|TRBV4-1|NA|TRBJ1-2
CASSQDMGQLNYGYTF
TGCGCCAGCAGCCAAGATATGGGACAGCTGAACTATGGCTACACCTTC
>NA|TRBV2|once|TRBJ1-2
CASPAKQGFYGYTF
TGTGCCAGCCCGGCAAAGCAGGGGTTCTATGGCTACACCTTC
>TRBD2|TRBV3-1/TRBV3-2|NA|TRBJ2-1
CASSHTSGGINEQFF
TGTGCCAGCAGCCACACTAGCGGGGGGATCAATGAGCAGTTCTTC
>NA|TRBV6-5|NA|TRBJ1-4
CASTKTNEKLFF
TGTGCCAGCACCAAAACTAATGAAAAACTGTTTTTT
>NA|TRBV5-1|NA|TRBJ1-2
CASSTRTDGTGGYTF
TGCGCCAGCAGCACACGGACGGACGGGACTGGTGGCTACACCTTC
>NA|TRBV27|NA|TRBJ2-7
CASSAWTGVLYEQYF
TGTGCCAGCAGTGCCTGGACGGGGGTACTCTACGAGCAGTACTTC
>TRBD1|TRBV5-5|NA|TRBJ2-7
CASNINRGTSEQYF
TGTGCCAGCAACATTAACAGGGGAACGAGTGAGCAGTACTTC
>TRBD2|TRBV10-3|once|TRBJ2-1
CAIRAAGYGEQFF
TGTGCCATCAGGGCAGCGGGGTACGGGGAGCAGTTCTTC
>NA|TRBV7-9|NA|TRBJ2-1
CASSSTRGAHYNEQFF
TGTGCCAGCAGCTCTACTCGGGGGGCCCACTACAATGAGCAGTTCTTC
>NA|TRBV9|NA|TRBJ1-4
CASSVGSRAENEKLFF
TGTGCCAGCAGCGTAGGGAGCAGGGCCGAAAATGAAAAACTGTTTTTT
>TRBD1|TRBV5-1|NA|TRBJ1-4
CASSLGGQGGNEKLFF
TGCGCCAGCAGCTTGGGGGGACAGGGTGGAAATGAAAAACTGTTTTTT
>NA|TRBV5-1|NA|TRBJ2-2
CASSLGHSPNTGELFF
TGCGCCAGCAGCTTGGGTCACAGCCCGAACACCGGGGAGCTGTTTTTT
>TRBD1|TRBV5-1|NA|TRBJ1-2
CASSPGQGSGYGYTF
TGCGCCAGCAGCCCTGGACAGGGTTCGGGCTATGGCTACACCTTC
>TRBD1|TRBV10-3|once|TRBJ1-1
CAISENVRGTGVTEAFF
TGTGCCATCAGTGAAAATGTGAGGGGGACAGGGGTTACTGAAGCTTTCTTT
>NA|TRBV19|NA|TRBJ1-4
CASSIGLRSGSEEKLFF
TGTGCCAGTAGTATAGGCCTTCGGTCGGGGTCAGAGGAAAAACTGTTTTTT
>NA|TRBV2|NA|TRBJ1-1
CASSELFTVNTEAFF
TGTGCCAGCAGTGAATTGTTTACGGTCAACACTGAAGCTTTCTTT
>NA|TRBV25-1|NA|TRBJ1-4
CASSEGRWGTGEKLFF
TGTGCCAGCAGTGAAGGTCGTTGGGGCACTGGTGAAAAACTGTTTTTT
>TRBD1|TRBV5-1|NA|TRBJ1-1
CASSRDREGAEAFF
TGCGCCAGCAGCAGGGACAGGGAAGGGGCTGAAGCTTTCTTT
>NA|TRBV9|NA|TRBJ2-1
CASSVGLPRSSYNEQFF
TGTGCCAGCAGCGTAGGGCTCCCGCGGAGCTCCTACAATGAGCAGTTCTTC
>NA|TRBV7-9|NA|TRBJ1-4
CASTPSATNEKLFF
TGTGCCAGCACCCCTTCTGCAACTAATGAAAAACTGTTTTTT
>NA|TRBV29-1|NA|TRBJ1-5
CSVEGWGGQPQHF
TGCAGCGTTGAAGGGTGGGGAGGTCAGCCCCAGCATTTT
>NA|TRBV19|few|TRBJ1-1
CASSLEGTGTAEAFF
TGTGCCAGTAGCCTCGAGGGTACAGGGACCGCTGAAGCTTTCTTT
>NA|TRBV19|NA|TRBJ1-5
CASSPEAQPQHF
TGTGCCAGCTCGCCAGAGGCTCAGCCCCAGCATTTT
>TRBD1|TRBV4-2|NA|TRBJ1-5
CASSQEAGTGAPGPQHF
TGTGCCAGCAGCCAAGAGGCCGGGACAGGGGCCCCGGGGCCCCAGCATTTT
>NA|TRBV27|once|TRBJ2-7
CASSLSPSGREQYF
TGTGCCAGCAGTTTATCACCGTCGGGGAGAGAGCAGTACTTC
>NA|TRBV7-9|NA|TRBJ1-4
CASSSLQGRASVKLFF
TGTGCCAGCAGCTCTCTACAGGGCCGCGCCTCGGTAAAACTGTTTTTT
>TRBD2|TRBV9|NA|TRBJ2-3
CASSVSSSGGGADTQYF
TGTGCCAGCAGCGTAAGTTCGAGCGGGGGGGGCGCAGATACGCAGTATTTT
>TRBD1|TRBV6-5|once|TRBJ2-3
CASSDRASTDTQYF
TGTGCCAGCTCGGACAGGGCTAGCACAGATACGCAGTATTTT